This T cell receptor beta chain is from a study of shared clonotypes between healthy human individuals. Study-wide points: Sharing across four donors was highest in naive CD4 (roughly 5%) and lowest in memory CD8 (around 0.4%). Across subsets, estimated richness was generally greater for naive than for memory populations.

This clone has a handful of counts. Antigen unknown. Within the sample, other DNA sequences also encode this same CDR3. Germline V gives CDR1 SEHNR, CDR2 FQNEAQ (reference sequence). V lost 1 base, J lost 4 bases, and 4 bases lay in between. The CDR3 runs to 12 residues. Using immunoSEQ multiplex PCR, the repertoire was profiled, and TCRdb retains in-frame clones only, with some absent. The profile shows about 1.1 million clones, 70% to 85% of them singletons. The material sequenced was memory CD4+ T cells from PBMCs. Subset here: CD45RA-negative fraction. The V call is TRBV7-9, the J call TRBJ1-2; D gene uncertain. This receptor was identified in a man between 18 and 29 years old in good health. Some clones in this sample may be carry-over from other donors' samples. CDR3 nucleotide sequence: TGTGCCAGCAGCTTAGAAGGCTATGGCTACACCTTC. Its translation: CASSLEGYGYTF.